These 9 T cell receptor beta chains originate from one sample sequenced in a study of cytomegalovirus exposure and HLA in healthy donors. Primers included in the PCR were 60 Vbeta and 13 Jbeta primers. Clones were read by immunoSEQ multiplex PCR, and TCRdb kept only the in-frame ones, dropping some. This table has roughly 99,000 clones, roughly 72% appearing once. The sample consisted of PBMCs. These receptors originate from a man between 25 and 39 years old in good health and CMV-seronegative.

The J gene is TRBJ2-1, the V gene TRBV5-1; TRBD2 is a possible D gene (6 bases). Germline CDR1 is SGHRS and CDR2 is YFSETQ. V lost 5 bases, J lost 6 bases, and 21 bases lay in between. CDR3 length: 16 amino acids. The CDR3 DNA is TGCGCCAGCAGTTTGCACGGGGGTGCCGGACTCAATGAGCAGTTCTTC. Amino acid sequence: CASSLHGGAGLNEQFF. The full variable domain, completed using reference TRBV5-1 and TRBJ2-1, is KAGVTQTPRYLIKTRGQQVTLSCSPISGHRSVSWYQQTPGQGLQFLFEYFSETQRNKGNFPGRFSGRQFSNSRSEMNVSTLELGDSALYLCASSLHGGAGLNEQFFGPGTRLTVL.

The J gene is TRBJ1-3, the V gene TRBV9; 8 bases line up with TRBD1. The CDR3 has 18 residues. Looked up from germline, CDR1 is SGDLS and CDR2 is YYNGEE. Trimming removed 0 bases from V and 0 bases from J; junction bases left unmatched: 8. As DNA, the CDR3 is TGTGCCAGCAGCGTAGGGGGGACAGGACCTCTCTCTGGAAACACCATATATTTT. It specifies CASSVGGTGPLSGNTIYF.

This chain uses TRBV5-1 with TRBJ2-5; 8 bases fit TRBD2. With the DNA end fitting TRBJ2-7 better, the J assignment may be wrong. This CDR3 has 13 residues. Germline V gene sequence: CDR1 SGHRS, CDR2 YFSETQ. The CDR3 protein is CASSAGLEDEQYF. CDR3 in DNA: TGCGCCAGCAGCGCGGGACTAGAGGACGAGCAGTACTTC.

J is TRBJ2-7 and V is TRBV11-2; 10 positions agree with TRBD2. The ends lost 5 bases at V and 3 bases at J; junction bases unmatched: 10. Germline CDR1 is SGHAT and CDR2 is FQNNGV. This CDR3 is built from 16 residues. The CDR3 sequence: CASSHFSGRALYEQYF. The CDR3 region has the DNA TGTGCCAGCAGCCACTTCAGCGGGAGGGCCCTCTACGAGCAGTACTTC.

The gene calls are TRBV4-1 and TRBJ1-2; 9 bases fit TRBD1. Trimming took 0 bases from V and 6 from J; bases not matched to a gene: 5. This CDR3 spans 15 amino acids. The germline CDR1 and CDR2 sequences are MGHRA and YSYEKL. The CDR3 sequence is CASSQDGTGPHGYTF. CDR3 bases: TGCGCCAGCAGCCAAGATGGGACAGGGCCCCATGGCTACACCTTC.

The rearrangement joins TRBV5-4 to TRBJ2-1; a weak D match, TRBD1 (6 bases). The CDR3 totals 15 residues. Germline assignment: CDR1 SGHNT and CDR2 YYREEE (reference sequence). Trimming stripped 3 bases from V and 6 bases from J, with 16 bases between. CDR3 DNA sequence: TGTGCCAGCAGCTCAAGACAGGTGCCGGGCAATGAGCAGTTCTTC. Translating gives CASSSRQVPGNEQFF.

The V gene is TRBV19, the J gene TRBJ1-5, with a possible D match to TRBD1 (5 bases). Trimming removed 8 bases from V and 1 base from J, with 15 bases in between. The CDR3 runs 15 residues. Germline values: CDR1 LNHDA, CDR2 SQIVND (reference sequence). The CDR3 here is CASSLRGVSNQPQHF. CDR3 bases: TGTGCCAGTTCCCTCCGGGGGGTAAGCAATCAGCCCCAGCATTTT.

This chain uses TRBV2 with TRBJ2-7, with D unclear. The V end lost 5 bases, the J end lost 0 bases, and 2 bases lay between the germline ends. The CDR3 contains 11 residues. Germline V gene data show CDR1 as SNHLY and CDR2 as FYNNEI. The DNA for the CDR3 is TGTGCCAGCAGTCTCTCCTACGAGCAGTACTTC. Translated, it gives CASSLSYEQYF. The variable domain in full, completed from reference TRBV2 and TRBJ2-7, reads EPEVTQTPSHQVTQMGQEVILRCVPISNHLYFYWYRQILGQKVEFLVSFYNNEISEKSEIFDDQFSVERPDGSNFTLKIRSTKLEDSAMYFCASSLSYEQYFGPGTRLTVT.

V gene TRBV6-6 combines with J gene TRBJ2-7; 8 bases agree with TRBD1. With 4 bases clipped from V and 3 bases from J, the junction kept 5 bases outside the gene matches. The germline V gene encodes CDR1 MNHNY and CDR2 SVGAGI (reference sequence). The CDR3 contains 14 residues. The chain's CDR3 is CASSSGQALYEQYF. In DNA, the CDR3 is TGTGCCAGCAGTTCGGGACAGGCCCTCTACGAGCAGTACTTC.